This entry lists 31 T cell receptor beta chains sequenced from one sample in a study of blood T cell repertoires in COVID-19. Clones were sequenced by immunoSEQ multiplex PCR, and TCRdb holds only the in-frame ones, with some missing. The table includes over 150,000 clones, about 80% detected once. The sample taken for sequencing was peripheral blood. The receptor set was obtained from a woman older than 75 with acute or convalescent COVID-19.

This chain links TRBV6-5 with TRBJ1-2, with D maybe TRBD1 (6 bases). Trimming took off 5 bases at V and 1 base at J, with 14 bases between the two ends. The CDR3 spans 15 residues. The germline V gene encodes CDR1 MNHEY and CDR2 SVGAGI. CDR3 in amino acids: CASSPRGESNYGYTF. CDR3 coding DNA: TGTGCCAGCAGTCCCAGGGGAGAAAGTAACTATGGCTACACCTTC.

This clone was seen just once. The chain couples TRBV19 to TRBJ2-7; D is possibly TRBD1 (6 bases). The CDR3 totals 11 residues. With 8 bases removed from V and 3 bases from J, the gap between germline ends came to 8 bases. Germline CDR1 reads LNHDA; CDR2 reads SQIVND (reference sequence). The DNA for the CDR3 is TGTGCCAGTGGCAGGGGCTACGAGCAGTACTTC. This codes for CASGRGYEQYF.

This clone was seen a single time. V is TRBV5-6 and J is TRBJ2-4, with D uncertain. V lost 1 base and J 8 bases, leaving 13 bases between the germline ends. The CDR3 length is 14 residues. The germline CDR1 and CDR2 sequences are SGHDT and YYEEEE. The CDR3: CASSLQLYVDIQYF. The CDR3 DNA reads TGTGCCAGCAGCTTGCAACTATACGTGGACATTCAGTACTTC.

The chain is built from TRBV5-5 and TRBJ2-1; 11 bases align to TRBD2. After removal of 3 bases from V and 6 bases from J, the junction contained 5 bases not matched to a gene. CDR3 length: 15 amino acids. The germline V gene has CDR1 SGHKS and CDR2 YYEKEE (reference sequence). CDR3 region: CASSWGTSGSNEQFF. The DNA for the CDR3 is TGTGCCAGCAGCTGGGGGACTAGCGGTAGCAATGAGCAGTTCTTC.

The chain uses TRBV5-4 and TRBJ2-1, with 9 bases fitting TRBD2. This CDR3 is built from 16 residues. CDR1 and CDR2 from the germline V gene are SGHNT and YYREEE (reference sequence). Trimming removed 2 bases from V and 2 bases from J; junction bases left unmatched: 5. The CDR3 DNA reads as TGTGCCAGCAGCTTTGGCGGGAGGGTAACCTACAATGAGCAGTTCTTC. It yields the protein CASSFGGRVTYNEQFF.

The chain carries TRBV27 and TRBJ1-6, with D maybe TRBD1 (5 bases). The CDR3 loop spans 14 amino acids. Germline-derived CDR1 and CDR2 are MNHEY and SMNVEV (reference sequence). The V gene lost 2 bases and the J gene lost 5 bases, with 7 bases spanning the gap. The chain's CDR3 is CASSLTRDNSPLHF. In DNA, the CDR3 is TGTGCCAGCAGTTTAACCAGGGATAATTCACCCCTCCACTTT.

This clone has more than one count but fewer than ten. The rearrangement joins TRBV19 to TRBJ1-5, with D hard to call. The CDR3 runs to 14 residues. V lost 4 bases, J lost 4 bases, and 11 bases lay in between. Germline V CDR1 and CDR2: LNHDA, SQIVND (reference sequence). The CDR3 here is CASSKYGSNQPQHF. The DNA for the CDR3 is TGTGCCAGTAGTAAGTATGGCAGTAATCAGCCCCAGCATTTT.

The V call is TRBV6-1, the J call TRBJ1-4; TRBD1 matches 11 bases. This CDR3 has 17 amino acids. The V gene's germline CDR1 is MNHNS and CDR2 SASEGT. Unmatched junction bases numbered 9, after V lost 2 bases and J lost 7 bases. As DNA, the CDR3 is TGTGCCAGCAGTGAATTCGTTCTGGGACAGGGGGTTGAAAAACTGTTTTTT. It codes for CASSEFVLGQGVEKLFF.

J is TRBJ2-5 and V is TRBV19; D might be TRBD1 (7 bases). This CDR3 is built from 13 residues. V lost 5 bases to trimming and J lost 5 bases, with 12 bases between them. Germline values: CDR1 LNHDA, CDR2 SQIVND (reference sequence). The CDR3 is CASSPSGGETQYF. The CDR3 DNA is TGTGCCAGTAGTCCCTCAGGGGGGGAGACCCAGTACTTC.

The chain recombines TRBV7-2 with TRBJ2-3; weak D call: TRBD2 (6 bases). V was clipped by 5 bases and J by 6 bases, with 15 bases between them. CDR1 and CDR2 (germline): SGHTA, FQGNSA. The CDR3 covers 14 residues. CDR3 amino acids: CASSRGGKGDTQYF. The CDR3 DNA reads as TGTGCCAGCAGCCGTGGGGGGAAGGGGGATACGCAGTATTTT.

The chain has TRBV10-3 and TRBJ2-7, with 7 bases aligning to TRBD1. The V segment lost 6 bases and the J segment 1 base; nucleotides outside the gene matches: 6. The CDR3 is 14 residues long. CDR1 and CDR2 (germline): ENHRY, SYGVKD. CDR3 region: CAIRAQTGSYEQYF. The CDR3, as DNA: TGTGCCATCAGAGCGCAGACAGGGTCCTACGAGCAGTACTTC.

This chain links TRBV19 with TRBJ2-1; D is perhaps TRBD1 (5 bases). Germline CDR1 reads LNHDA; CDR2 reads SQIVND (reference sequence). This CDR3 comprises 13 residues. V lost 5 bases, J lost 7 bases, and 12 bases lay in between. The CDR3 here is CASSVQGTNEQFF. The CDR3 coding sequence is TGTGCCAGTAGTGTTCAGGGAACGAATGAGCAGTTCTTC.

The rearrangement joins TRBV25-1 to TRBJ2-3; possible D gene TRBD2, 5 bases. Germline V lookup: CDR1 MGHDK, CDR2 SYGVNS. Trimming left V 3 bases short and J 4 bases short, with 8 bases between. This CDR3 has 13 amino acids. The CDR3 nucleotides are TGTGCCAGCAGTGATACTAGGTCAGATACGCAGTATTTT. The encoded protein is CASSDTRSDTQYF.

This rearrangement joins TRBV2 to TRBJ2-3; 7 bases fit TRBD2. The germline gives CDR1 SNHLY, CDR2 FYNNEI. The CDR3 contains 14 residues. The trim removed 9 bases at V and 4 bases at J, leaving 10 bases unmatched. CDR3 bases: TGTGCCAGTAAGGTGGGGGGGGACGCAGATACGCAGTATTTT. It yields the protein CASKVGGDADTQYF.

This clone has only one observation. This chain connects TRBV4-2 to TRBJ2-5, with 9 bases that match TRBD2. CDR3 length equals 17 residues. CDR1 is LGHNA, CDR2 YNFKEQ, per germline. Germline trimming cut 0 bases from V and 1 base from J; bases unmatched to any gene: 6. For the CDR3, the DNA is TGTGCCAGCAGCCAAGATAGTGGCGGGGGGGTCCAAGAGACCCAGTACTTC. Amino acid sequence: CASSQDSGGGVQETQYF.

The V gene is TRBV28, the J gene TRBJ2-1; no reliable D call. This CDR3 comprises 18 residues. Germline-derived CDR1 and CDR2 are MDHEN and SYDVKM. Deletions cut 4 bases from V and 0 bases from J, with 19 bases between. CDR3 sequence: CASSSPLFSQSSYNEQFF. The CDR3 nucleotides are TGTGCCAGCAGTTCGCCCCTTTTTTCACAGAGCTCCTACAATGAGCAGTTCTTC. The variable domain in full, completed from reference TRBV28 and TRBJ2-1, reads DVKVTQSSRYLVKRTGEKVFLECVQDMDHENMFWYRQDPGLGLRLIYFSYDVKMKEKGDIPEGYSVSREKKERFSLILESASTNQTSMYLCASSSPLFSQSSYNEQFFGPGTRLTVL.

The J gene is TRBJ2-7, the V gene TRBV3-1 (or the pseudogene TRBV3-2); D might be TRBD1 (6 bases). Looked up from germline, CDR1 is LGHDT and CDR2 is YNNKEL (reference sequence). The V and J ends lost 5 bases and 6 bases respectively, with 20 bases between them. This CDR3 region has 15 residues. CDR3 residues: CASSSRGQMLAEQYF. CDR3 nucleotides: TGTGCCAGCAGCTCACGAGGACAGATGTTAGCCGAGCAGTACTTC.

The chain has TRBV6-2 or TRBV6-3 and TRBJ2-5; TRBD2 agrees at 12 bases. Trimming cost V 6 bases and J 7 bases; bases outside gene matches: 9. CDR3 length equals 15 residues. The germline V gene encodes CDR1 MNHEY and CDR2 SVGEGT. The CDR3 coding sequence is TGTGCCAGCAGCGGACTAGCGGGACCACAGGGGACCCAGTACTTC. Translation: CASSGLAGPQGTQYF.

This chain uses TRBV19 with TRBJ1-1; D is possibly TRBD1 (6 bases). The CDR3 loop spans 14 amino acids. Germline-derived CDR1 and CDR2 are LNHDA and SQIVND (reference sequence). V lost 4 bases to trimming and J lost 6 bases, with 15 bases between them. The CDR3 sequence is CASSTYRVGAEAFF. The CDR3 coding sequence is TGTGCCAGTAGTACGTACAGGGTAGGCGCTGAAGCTTTCTTT.

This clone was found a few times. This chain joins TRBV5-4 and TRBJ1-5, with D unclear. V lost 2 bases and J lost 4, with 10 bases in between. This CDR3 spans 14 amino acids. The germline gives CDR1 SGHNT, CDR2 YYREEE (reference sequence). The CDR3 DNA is TGTGCCAGCAGCTTTGAAGGAGGAAATCAGCCCCAGCATTTT. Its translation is CASSFEGGNQPQHF.

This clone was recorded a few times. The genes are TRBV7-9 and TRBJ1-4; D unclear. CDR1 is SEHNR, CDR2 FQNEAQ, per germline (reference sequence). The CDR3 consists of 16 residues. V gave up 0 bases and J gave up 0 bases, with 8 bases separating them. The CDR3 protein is CASSLAGSTTNEKLFF. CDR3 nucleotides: TGTGCCAGCAGCTTAGCTGGCAGTACAACTAATGAAAAACTGTTTTTT.

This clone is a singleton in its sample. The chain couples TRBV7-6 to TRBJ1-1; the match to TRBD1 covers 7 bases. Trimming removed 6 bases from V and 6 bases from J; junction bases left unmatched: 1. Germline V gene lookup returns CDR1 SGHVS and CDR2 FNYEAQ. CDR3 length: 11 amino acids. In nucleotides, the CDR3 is TGTGCCAGCAGGACAGGGTCTGAAGCTTTCTTT. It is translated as CASRTGSEAFF.

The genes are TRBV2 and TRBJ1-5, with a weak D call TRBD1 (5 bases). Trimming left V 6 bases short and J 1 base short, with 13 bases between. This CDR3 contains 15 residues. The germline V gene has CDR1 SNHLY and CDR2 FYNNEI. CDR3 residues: CASRGVNLSNQPQHF. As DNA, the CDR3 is TGTGCCAGCAGAGGGGTAAACCTCAGCAATCAGCCCCAGCATTTT.

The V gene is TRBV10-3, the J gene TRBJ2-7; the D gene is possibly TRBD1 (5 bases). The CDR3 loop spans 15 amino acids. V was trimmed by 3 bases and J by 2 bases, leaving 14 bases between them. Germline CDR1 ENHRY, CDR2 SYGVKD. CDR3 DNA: TGTGCCATCAGTGATAGGGGTTTGGGGACCTACGAGCAGTACTTC. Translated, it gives CAISDRGLGTYEQYF.

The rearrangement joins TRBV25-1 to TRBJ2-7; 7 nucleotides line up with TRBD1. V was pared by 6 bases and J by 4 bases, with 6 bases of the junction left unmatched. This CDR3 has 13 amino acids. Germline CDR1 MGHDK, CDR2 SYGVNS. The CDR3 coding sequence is TGTGCCAGCAGCCTGACAGGGAAGTACGAGCAGTACTTC. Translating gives CASSLTGKYEQYF.

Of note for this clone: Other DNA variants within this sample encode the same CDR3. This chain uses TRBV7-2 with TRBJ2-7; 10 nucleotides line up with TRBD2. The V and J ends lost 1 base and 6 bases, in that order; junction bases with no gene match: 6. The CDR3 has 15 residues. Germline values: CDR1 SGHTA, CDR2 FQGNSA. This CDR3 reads CASSLGVAGGREQYF. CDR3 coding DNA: TGTGCCAGCAGCTTAGGGGTAGCGGGGGGTCGCGAGCAGTACTTC.

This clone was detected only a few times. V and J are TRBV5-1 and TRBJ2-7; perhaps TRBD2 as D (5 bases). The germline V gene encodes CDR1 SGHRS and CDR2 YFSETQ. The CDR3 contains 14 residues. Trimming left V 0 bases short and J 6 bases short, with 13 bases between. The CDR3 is CASSLERGISEQYF. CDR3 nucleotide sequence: TGCGCCAGCAGCTTGGAACGGGGAATCTCCGAGCAGTACTTC.

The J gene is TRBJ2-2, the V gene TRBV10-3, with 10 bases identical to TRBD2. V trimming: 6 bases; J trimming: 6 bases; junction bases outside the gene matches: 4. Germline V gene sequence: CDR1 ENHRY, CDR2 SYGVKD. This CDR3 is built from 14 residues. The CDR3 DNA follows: TGTGCCATCAGCCCCGGGACTAGCGCCGGGGAGCTGTTTTTT. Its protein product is CAISPGTSAGELFF.

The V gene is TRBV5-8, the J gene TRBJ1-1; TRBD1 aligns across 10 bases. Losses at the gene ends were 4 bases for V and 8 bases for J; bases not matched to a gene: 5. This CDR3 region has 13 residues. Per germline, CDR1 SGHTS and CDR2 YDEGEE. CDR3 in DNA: TGTGCCAGCAGCAAGGGACAGGGGACCGAAGCTTTCTTT. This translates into CASSKGQGTEAFF. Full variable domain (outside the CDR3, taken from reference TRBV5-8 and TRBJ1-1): EAGVTQSPTHLIKTRGQQATLRCSPISGHTSVYWYQQALGLGLQFLLWYDEGEERNRGNFPPRFSGRQFPNYSSELNVNALELEDSALYLCASSKGQGTEAFFGQGTRLTVV.

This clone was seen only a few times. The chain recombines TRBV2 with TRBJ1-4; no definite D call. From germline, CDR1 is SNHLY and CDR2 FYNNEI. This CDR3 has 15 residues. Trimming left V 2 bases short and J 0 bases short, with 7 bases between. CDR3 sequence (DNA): TGTGCCAGCAGTGAAATCCGGGCAACTAATGAAAAACTGTTTTTT. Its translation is CASSEIRATNEKLFF.

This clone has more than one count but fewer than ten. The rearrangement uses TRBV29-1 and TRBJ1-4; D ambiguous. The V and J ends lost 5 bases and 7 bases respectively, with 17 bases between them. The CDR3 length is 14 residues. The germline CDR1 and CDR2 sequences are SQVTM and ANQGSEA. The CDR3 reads CSVPDTLLGEKLFF. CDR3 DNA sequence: TGCAGCGTTCCCGACACCTTATTAGGTGAAAAACTGTTTTTT.